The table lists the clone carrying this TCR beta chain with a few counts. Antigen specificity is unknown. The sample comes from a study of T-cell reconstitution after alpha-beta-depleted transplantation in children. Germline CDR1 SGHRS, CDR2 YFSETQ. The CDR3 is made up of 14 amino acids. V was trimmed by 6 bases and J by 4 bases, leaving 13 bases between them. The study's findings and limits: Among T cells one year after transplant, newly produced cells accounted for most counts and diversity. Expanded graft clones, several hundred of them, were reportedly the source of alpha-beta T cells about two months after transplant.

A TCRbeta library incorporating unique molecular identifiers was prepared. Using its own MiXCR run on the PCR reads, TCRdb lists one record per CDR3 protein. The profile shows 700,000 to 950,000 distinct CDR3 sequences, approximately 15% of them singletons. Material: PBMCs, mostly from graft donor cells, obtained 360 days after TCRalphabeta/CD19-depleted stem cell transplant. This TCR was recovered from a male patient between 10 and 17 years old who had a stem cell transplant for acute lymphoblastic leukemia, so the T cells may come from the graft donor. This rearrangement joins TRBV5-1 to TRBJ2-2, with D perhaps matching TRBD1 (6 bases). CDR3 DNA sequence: TGCGCCAGCAAAATACAGGGCGCCACCGGGGAGCTGTTTTTT. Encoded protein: CASKIQGATGELFF.